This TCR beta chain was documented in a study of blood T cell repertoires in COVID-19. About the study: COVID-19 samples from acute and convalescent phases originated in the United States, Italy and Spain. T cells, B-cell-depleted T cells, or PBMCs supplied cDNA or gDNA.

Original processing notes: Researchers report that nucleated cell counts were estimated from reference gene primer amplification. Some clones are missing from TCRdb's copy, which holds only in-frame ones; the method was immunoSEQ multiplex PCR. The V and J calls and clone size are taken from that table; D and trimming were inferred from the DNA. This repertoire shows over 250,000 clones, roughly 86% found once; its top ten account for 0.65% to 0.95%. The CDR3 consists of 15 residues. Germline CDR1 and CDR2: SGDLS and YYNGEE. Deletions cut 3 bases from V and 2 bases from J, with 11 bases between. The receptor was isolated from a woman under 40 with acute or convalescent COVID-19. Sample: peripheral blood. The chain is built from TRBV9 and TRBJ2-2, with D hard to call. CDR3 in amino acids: CASSEASDNTGELFF. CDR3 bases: TGTGCCAGCAGCGAGGCTAGTGATAACACCGGGGAGCTGTTTTTT.